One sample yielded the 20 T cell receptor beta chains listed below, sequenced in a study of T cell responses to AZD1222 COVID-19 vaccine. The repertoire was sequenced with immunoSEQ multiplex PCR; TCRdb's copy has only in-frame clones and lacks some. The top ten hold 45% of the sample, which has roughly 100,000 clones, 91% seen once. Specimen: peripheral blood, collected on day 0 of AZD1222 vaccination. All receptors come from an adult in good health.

CDR3 nucleotide sequence: TGTGCCAGCAGCTCGGGCTCCAGGGCAGATACGCAGTATTTT. It is translated as CASSSGSRADTQYF. V usage is TRBV9 and J usage is TRBJ2-3; tentatively, D is TRBD1 (5 bases). Trimming shortened V by 4 bases and J by 4 bases, and 13 bases separated the two germline ends. Germline values: CDR1 SGDLS, CDR2 YYNGEE. The CDR3 consists of 14 residues.

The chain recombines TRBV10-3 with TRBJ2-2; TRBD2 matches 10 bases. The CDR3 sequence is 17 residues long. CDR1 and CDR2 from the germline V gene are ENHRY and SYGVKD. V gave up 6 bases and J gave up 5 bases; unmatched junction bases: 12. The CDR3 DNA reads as TGTGCCATCAGGTCCCCCGCTAGCGGGAGTGCGACCGGGGAGCTGTTTTTT. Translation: CAIRSPASGSATGELFF.

The CDR3 sequence is CASSPGGNTEAFF. The CDR3 DNA is TGTGCCAGCAGCCCCGGGGGGAACACTGAAGCTTTCTTT. The gene calls are TRBV11-2 and TRBJ1-1; D is perhaps TRBD1 (5 bases). The CDR3 length is 13 residues. Trimming removed 5 bases at V and 1 base at J, with 8 bases between. Germline CDR1 is SGHAT and CDR2 is FQNNGV.

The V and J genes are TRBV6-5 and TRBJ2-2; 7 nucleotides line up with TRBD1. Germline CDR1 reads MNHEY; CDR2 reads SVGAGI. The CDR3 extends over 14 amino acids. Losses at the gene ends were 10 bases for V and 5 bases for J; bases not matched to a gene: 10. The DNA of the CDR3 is TGTGCCACCAAATCGGGGACAGCAACCGGGGAGCTGTTTTTT. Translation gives CATKSGTATGELFF.

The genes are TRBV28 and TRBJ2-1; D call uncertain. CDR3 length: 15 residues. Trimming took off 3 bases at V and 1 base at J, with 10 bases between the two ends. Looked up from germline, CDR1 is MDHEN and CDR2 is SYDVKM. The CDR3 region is CASSFFMRSYNEQFF. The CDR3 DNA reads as TGTGCCAGCAGTTTCTTTATGAGGTCCTACAATGAGCAGTTCTTC.

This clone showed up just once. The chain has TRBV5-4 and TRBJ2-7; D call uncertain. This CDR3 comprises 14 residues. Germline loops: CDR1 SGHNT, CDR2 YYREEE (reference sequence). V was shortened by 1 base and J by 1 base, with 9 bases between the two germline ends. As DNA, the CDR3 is TGTGCCAGCAGCTTGAATTGGAATTCCTACGAGCAGTACTTC. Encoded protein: CASSLNWNSYEQYF.

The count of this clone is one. In DNA, the CDR3 is TGCGCCAGCAGCCCCGGACTAGCCGGGGGCACAGATACGCAGTATTTT. Protein product: CASSPGLAGGTDTQYF. The chain recombines TRBV5-1 with TRBJ2-3; 8 bases fit TRBD2. This CDR3 contains 16 residues. J lost 1 base, V lost 4 bases, and 8 bases had no gene match. CDR1 SGHRS and CDR2 YFSETQ come from the germline V gene.

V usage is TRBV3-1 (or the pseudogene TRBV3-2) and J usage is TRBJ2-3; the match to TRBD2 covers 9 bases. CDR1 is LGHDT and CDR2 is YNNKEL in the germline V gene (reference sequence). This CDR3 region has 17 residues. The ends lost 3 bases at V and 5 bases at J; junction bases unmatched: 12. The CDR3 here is CASSHLAAGGPVDTQYF. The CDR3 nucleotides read TGTGCCAGCAGCCATTTGGCGGCGGGAGGGCCTGTAGATACGCAGTATTTT.

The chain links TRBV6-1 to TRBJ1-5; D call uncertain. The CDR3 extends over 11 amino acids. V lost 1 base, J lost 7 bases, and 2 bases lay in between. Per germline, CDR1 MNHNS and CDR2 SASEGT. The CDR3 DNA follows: TGTGCCAGCAGTGAAGAGCAGCCCCAGCATTTT. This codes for CASSEEQPQHF.

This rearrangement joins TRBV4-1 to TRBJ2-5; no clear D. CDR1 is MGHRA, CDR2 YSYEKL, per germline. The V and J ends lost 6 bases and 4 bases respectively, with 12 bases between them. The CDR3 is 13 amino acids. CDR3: CASRSTPGETQYF. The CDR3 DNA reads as TGCGCCAGCAGGTCTACGCCGGGAGAGACCCAGTACTTC.

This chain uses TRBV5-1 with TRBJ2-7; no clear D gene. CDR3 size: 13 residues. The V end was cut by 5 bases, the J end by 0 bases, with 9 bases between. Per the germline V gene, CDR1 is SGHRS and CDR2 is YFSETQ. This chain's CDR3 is CASSSRSSYEQYF. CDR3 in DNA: TGCGCCAGCAGTTCACGGAGCTCCTACGAGCAGTACTTC.

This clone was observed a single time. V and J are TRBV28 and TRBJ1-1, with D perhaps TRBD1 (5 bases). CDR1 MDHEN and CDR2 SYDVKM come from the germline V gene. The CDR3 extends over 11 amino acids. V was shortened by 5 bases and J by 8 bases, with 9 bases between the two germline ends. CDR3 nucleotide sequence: TGTGCCAGCAGTGCCTGGGACGAAGCTTTCTTT. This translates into CASSAWDEAFF.

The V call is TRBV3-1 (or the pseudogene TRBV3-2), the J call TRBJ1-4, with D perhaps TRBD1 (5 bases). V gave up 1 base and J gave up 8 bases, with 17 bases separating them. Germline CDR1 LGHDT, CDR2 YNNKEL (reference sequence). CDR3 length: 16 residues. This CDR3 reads CASSQVYGPGGEKLFF. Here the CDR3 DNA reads TGTGCCAGCAGCCAAGTTTACGGCCCTGGGGGGGAAAAACTGTTTTTT.

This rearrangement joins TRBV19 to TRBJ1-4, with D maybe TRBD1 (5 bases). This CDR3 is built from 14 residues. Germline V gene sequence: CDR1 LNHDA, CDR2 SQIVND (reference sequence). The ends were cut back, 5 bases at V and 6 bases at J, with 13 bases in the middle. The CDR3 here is CASSSQGDHEKLFF. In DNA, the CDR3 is TGTGCCAGTAGTTCCCAGGGTGATCATGAAAAACTGTTTTTT.

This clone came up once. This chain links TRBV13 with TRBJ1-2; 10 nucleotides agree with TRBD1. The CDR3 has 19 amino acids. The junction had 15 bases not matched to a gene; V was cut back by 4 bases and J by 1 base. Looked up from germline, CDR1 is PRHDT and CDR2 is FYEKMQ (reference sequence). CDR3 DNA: TGTGCCAGCAGCTCCTCCCGGATGACAGGGGGCCGACATAACTATGGCTACACCTTC. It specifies CASSSSRMTGGRHNYGYTF.

CDR3 DNA sequence: TGTGCCAGCAGCTTAGGACTTACTTCAATGGACAGTTCCGGAAACACCATATATTTT. It yields the protein CASSLGLTSMDSSGNTIYF. This sequence joins TRBV13 and TRBJ1-3; maybe TRBD1 (6 bases). Germline V lookup: CDR1 PRHDT, CDR2 FYEKMQ (reference sequence). The V gene lost 0 bases and the J gene lost 4 bases, with 22 bases spanning the gap. This CDR3 has 19 amino acids.

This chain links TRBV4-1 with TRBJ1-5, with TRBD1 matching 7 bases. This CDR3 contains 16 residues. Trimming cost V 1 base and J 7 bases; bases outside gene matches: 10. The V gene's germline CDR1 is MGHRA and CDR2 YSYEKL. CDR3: CASSQGPQGINQPQHF. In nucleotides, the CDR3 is TGCGCCAGCAGCCAAGGGCCACAGGGGATAAACCAGCCCCAGCATTTT.

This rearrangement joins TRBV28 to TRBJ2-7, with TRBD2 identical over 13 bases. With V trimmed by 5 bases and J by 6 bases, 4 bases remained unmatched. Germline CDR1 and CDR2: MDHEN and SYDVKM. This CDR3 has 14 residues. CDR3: CASSLGLAGSEQYF. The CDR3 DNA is TGTGCCAGCAGTCTGGGACTAGCGGGATCCGAGCAGTACTTC.

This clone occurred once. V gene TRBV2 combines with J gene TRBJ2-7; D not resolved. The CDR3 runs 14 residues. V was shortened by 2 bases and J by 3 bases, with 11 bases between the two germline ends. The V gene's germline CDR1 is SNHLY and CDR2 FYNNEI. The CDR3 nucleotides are TGTGCCAGCAGTGAAAGCCAGGTCGGCTACGAGCAGTACTTC. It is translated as CASSESQVGYEQYF.

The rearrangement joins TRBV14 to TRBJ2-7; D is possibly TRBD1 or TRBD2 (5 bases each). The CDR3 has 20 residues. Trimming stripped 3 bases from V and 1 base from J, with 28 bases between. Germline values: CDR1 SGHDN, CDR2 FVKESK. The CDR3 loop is CASSHLGGRVPSISSYEQYF. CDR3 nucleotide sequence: TGTGCCAGCAGCCATCTCGGAGGCAGGGTCCCTTCCATATCATCCTACGAGCAGTACTTC.